This T cell receptor (beta chain) was sequenced for a study of cytotoxic CD8 clonotypes in ibrutinib-treated CLL. Study results and caveats: Patients had baseline clonality above age-matched healthy donors, and this clonality moved with circulating CD8+ T-cell counts.

Only in-frame clones appear in the TCRdb table, and some are missing; sequencing was by immunoSEQ multiplex PCR. The data contain roughly 20,000 clones, about 68% of them singletons. Germline CDR1 is SGHRS and CDR2 is YFSETQ. There are 16 residues in the CDR3. V lost 1 base, J lost 3 bases, and 7 bases stayed unmatched. Concerning this clone itself: Its specificity is not known.

This clonotype was sampled from a human donor with chronic lymphocytic leukemia. Sequenced here: PBMCs, sampled before ibrutinib treatment. V gene TRBV5-1 combines with J gene TRBJ1-2, with 9 bases aligning to TRBD1. The CDR3 is CASSLMGTGNYYGYTF. The DNA for the CDR3 is TGCGCCAGCAGCTTGATGGGGACAGGGAATTACTATGGCTACACCTTC.